This T cell receptor (beta chain) was sequenced for a study of cytomegalovirus exposure and HLA in healthy donors. Turning to the study itself: The study's early data release held tens of millions of unique TCRs from HLA-typed donors.

General study results and limits: An analysis that was carried out later associated 16,951 TCR beta sequences with HLA alleles at 0.05 false discovery rate. Most sequenced TCRs were rare (though some public TCRs occurred in many donors).

For this clone: Its antigen is unidentified.

PCR used 60 Vbeta primers and 13 Jbeta primers. Sequencing was performed with immunoSEQ multiplex PCR; in TCRdb, only in-frame clones are kept and a portion is missing. The sample includes about 130,000 clones. The CDR3 consists of 15 residues. The V and J genes are TRBV1 and TRBJ2-2; no DNA check was done on the table's D call, TRBD2. TRBV1 is listed as a pseudogene. This sequence originates from a woman between 40 and 55 years old in good health and CMV-seropositive. The specimen sequenced was PBMCs. The CDR3, as DNA: TGCACCAGCAGGGTGAGCGGGACTAACACCGGGGAGCTGTTTTTT. Protein: CTSRVSGTNTGELFF.